What follows are 11 T cell receptor beta chains derived from one specimen sequenced in a study of T cells in Graves' hyperthyroidism and ophthalmopathy. From RNA transcripts, TCR beta CDR3 regions were amplified. TCR CDR3 regions were first amplified by RT-PCR with HTBI primers. One entry per CDR3 protein, called by TCRdb with MiXCR from the multiplex PCR reads. The top ten hold roughly 8.3% of the sample, which has hundreds of thousands of distinct CDR3 sequences, around 38% seen once. The sequencing input was blood. These receptors were taken from a man between 18 and 29 years old with Graves' hyperthyroidism.

This clonotype was detected ten times or more. The chain employs TRBV9 and TRBJ1-6, with 7 bases identical to TRBD1. The CDR3 totals 15 residues. Losses at the gene ends were 0 bases for V and 9 bases for J; bases not matched to a gene: 6. Per the germline V gene, CDR1 is SGDLS and CDR2 is YYNGEE. CDR3 residues: CASSVGDSTISPLHF. The CDR3 nucleotides read TGTGCCAGCAGCGTAGGGGACAGCACAATTTCACCCCTCCACTTT.

The gene calls are TRBV6-5 and TRBJ1-6; D unresolved. CDR1 MNHEY and CDR2 SVGAGI come from the germline V gene. Deletions cut 6 bases from V and 9 bases from J, with 18 bases between. This CDR3 comprises 15 residues. CDR3 sequence: CASSSDPRGSSPLHF. The CDR3 coding sequence is TGTGCCAGCAGCTCCGACCCCAGAGGTAGTTCACCCCTCCACTTT.

This clonotype has only a few counts. The chain links TRBV7-9 to TRBJ2-2; no definite D call. Germline V CDR1 and CDR2: SEHNR, FQNEAQ (reference sequence). V shed 4 bases and J shed 1 base, with 22 bases lying between them. The CDR3 spans 19 residues. CDR3 residues: CASSWVTAAVGGNTGELFF. Written as DNA, the CDR3 is TGTGCCAGCAGCTGGGTTACGGCAGCTGTAGGCGGGAACACCGGGGAGCTGTTTTTT.

V is TRBV14 and J is TRBJ1-1, with D perhaps TRBD1 (5 bases). The CDR3 is made up of 15 amino acids. CDR1 SGHDN and CDR2 FVKESK come from the germline V gene. V was trimmed by 0 bases and J by 0 bases, leaving 8 bases between them. The CDR3 loop reads CASSQEKGLNTEAFF. The DNA of the CDR3 is TGTGCCAGCAGCCAAGAGAAGGGGTTGAACACTGAAGCTTTCTTT.

This clonotype was detected ten times or more. The V call is TRBV10-3, the J call TRBJ1-2, with a tentative D call TRBD1 (5 bases). V lost 8 bases and J 6 bases, leaving 16 bases between the germline ends. Per germline, CDR1 ENHRY and CDR2 SYGVKD. This CDR3 contains 13 residues. Here the CDR3 DNA reads TGTGCCATCGGAGCGGGGGAGGTGGATGGCTACACCTTC. Translating it yields CAIGAGEVDGYTF.

This clonotype was counted a few times. In this CDR3 the conserved last residue, phenylalanine or tryptophan, is missing, so a read error is likely. V usage is TRBV2 and J usage is TRBJ1-1; 8 bases align to TRBD1. Per the germline V gene, CDR1 is SNHLY and CDR2 is FYNNEI. The CDR3 runs 12 residues. Here the CDR3 reads CASRTGYTEAFS. CDR3 in DNA: TGTGCTAGTCGGACAGGGTACACTGAAGCTTTCTCT.

Ten or more counts support this clonotype. The chain joins TRBV12-3 or TRBV12-4 to TRBJ1-3, with D unclear. The CDR3 extends over 11 amino acids. V lost 2 bases, J lost 7 bases, and 3 bases lay in between. CDR3: CASSLRNTIYF. CDR3 coding DNA: TGTGCCAGCAGTTTACGGAACACCATATATTTT.

Turning to this clonotype: At one end the junction does not follow the germline gene, possibly because of a read error. This chain connects TRBV6-5 to TRBJ2-5; D is perhaps TRBD1 or TRBD2 (5 bases each). Germline assignment: CDR1 MNHEY and CDR2 SVGAGI. The CDR3 is 14 amino acids. CDR3 residues: CAISYRDPGETQYF. CDR3 DNA sequence: TGTGCCATCAGTTACCGGGACCCGGGAGAGACCCAGTACTTC.

The V and J genes are TRBV29-1 and TRBJ1-1; D perhaps matches TRBD1 (6 bases). Per the germline V gene, CDR1 is SQVTM and CDR2 is ANQGSEA. V lost 5 bases and J 7 bases, leaving 14 bases between the germline ends. CDR3 length: 12 residues. CDR3 sequence reads: CSVMTGGIEAFF. CDR3 in DNA: TGCAGCGTTATGACAGGCGGCATTGAAGCTTTCTTT.

The chain uses TRBV29-1 and TRBJ2-5, with TRBD2 identical over 11 bases. The V and J ends lost 1 base and 5 bases, in that order; junction bases with no gene match: 12. This CDR3 is 17 amino acids long. Germline V gene data show CDR1 as SQVTM and CDR2 as ANQGSEA. CDR3 DNA sequence: TGCAGCGTTGAAGGGGGAACTAGCGGGAGTTGGGTGGAGACCCAGTACTTC. Its protein is CSVEGGTSGSWVETQYF. The whole variable domain, remainder taken from reference TRBV29-1 and TRBJ2-5, is SAVISQKPSRDICQRGTSLTIQCQVDSQVTMMFWYRQQPGQSLTLIATANQGSEATYESGFVIDKFPISRPNLTFSTLTVSNMSPEDSSIYLCSVEGGTSGSWVETQYFGPGTRLLVL.

The V gene is TRBV7-8, the J gene TRBJ2-5, with D possibly being TRBD1 or TRBD2 (5 bases each). Germline CDR1 is SGHVS and CDR2 is FQNEAQ. With 1 base removed from V and 7 bases from J, the gap between germline ends came to 16 bases. This CDR3 has 15 amino acids. The CDR3 reads CASSLDSGPGVTQYF. CDR3 nucleotides: TGTGCCAGCAGCTTAGATTCGGGGCCTGGAGTGACCCAGTACTTC.